This entry concerns a single T cell receptor (beta chain). Which antigen it targets is not known. Base-call qualities are not available, and no considerably larger clone is one nucleotide away. The CDR3 covers 15 residues, taking in both the cysteine and the phenylalanine. The DNA shown is the 45-base CDR3, in frame from base 1. CDR1 is given as MNHEY and CDR2 as SMNVEV, both from the germline V gene (reference sequence). V lost 5 bases and J lost 3 bases, and the count of bases not matched to a germline gene is 8. The library was obtained by the immunoSEQ multiplex PCR assay. RNA was extracted from all samples and reverse transcribed into cDNA as template for TCR sequencing. First-strand cDNA was synthesized using SuperScript III with a 2:1 mix of oligo-dT and random hexamers. A synthetic immune receptor repertoire was used to gauge amplification bias, and whatever bias remained was removed computationally. In the original analysis: After raw reads were preprocessed to remove errors, the CDR3 was defined following IMGT conventions as running from the conserved cysteine to phenylalanine. Clonality was computed by normalizing Shannon entropy by log2 of the number of productive unique TCRs and subtracting the result from 1. Scalp TCRbeta sequences were cross-referenced with sorted blood CD4 and CD8 repertoires so that the CD4 or CD8 identity of scalp clones could be inferred. This immuneACCESS table, as held by TCRdb, lists in-frame sequences with V and J called but not all clones. Of the missing ones, under half trace to an unresolved V gene in checked studies; the others have no known cause. D and trimming were read from the DNA, whereas the V and J calls and clone size are those reported in that table. Counted in this sample were some 150,000 clones; approximately 53% of them appeared once. The ten largest clonotypes hold just under 20% of the sample.

The sample belongs to a study of CD8+ T cells in alopecia areata (dated by TCRdb to the late 2010s). For the study in its entirety: Treated patients were enrolled in an open-label pilot trial of oral tofacitinib, 5 to 10 mg twice daily, for moderate-to-severe alopecia areata. Biopsies were taken from tofacitinib-treated patients at baseline and at 4 and 24 weeks of treatment, and a later scalp biopsy was taken in several of the tofacitinib-treated patients. High-throughput TCRbeta sequencing was used to examine T cell clonal expansion in alopecia areata in both the C3H/HeJ mouse model and human patients. Patients stayed on tofacitinib for 6 to 18 months and then had 6 months of follow-up off drug so that delayed response and recurrence could be assessed. On the human side, TCRbeta sequencing was run on scalp tissue and on sorted CD4+ and CD8+ peripheral blood T cells from healthy controls and from alopecia areata patients with either patchy or totalis/universalis disease. TCRbeta CDR3 regions were amplified by immunoSEQ multiplex PCR with 35 Vbeta forward and 13 Jbeta reverse primers. Scalp clonality was compared among normal scalp (n=4), patchy alopecia areata scalp (n=8), and alopecia totalis/universalis scalp (n=8). RNA was extracted with the PAXgene miRNA kit for fixed scalp, the miRNeasy kit for PBMCs, and the RNeasy kit for mouse skin.

The time point label, read with the paper, signifies: baseline before oral tofacitinib. Lesional scalp punch biopsies and peripheral blood were obtained from alopecia areata patients. PBMCs were separated by density centrifugation and stained for CD3, CD4 and CD8, after which CD4+ and CD8+ T cells were sorted on a FACSAria. Summary of the overall study and its limitations: TCR sequences shared between patients were less clear than in mice, possibly partly because of HLA diversity in the patient population. Unlike mouse skin, where gammadelta T cells dominate, normal human skin contains resident alphabeta T cells that get sequenced too, which complicates analysis of the scalp TCR repertoire. Higher clonality and more expanded CD8+ clones were observed in lesional scalp than in normal scalp, particularly in alopecia totalis/universalis, a finding suggestive of antigenic drive.

The sequenced sample was CD8+ T cells sorted from blood, obtained at week 0. The rearranged chain carries TRBV27 and TRBJ2-3, with TRBD2 matching 7 junction bases. This clonotype was obtained from a human donor with alopecia areata. CDR3 loop: CASSLGTIKTDTQYF. In nucleotide form, the sequence is TGTGCCAGCAGTCTAGGGACTATCAAGACAGATACGCAGTATTTT.